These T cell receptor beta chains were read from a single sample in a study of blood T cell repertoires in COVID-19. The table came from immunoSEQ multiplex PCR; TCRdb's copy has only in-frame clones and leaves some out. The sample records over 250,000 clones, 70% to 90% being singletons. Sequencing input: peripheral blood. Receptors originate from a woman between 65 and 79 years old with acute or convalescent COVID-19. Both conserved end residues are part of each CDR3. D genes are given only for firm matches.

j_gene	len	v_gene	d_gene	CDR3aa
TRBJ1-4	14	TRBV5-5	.	CASSLGGANEKLFF
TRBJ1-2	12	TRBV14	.	CASSQGQSGYTF
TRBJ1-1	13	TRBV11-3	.	CASSFHLNTEAFF
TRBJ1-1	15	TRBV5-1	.	CASSSEQGGNTEAFF
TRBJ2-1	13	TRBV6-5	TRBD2	CASMRGGSDEQFF
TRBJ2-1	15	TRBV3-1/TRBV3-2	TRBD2	CASSSSGGARNEQFF
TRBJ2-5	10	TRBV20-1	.	CSAPRETQYF
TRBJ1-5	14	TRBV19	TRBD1	CASSVQGASQPQHF
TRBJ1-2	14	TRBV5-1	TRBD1	CASSRDRGRPGNTF
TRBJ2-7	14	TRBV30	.	CAWHLQGKGYEQYF
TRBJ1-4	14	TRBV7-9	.	CASSSTGKGEKLFF
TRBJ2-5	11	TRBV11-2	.	CASSLQETQYF
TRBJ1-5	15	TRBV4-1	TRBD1	CASSQGQGAGQPQHF